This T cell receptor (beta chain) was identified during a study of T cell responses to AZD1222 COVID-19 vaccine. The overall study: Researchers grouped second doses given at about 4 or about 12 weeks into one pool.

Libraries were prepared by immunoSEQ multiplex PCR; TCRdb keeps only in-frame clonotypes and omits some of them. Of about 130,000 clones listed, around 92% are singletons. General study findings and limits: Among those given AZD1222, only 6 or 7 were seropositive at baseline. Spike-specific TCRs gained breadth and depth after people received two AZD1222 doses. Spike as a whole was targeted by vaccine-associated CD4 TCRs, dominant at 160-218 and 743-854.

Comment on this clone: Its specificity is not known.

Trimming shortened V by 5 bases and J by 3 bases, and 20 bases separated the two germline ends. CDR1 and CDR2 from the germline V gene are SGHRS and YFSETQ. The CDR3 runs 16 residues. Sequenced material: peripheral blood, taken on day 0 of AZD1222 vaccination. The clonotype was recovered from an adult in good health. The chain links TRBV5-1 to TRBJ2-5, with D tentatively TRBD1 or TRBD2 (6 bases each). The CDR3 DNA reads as TGCGCCAGCAGAGGAGGGGTCGGAGGGGGAGAAGAGACCCAGTACTTC. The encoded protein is CASRGGVGGGEETQYF. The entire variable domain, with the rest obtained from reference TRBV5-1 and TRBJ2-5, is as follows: KAGVTQTPRYLIKTRGQQVTLSCSPISGHRSVSWYQQTPGQGLQFLFEYFSETQRNKGNFPGRFSGRQFSNSRSEMNVSTLELGDSALYLCASRGGVGGGEETQYFGPGTRLLVL.